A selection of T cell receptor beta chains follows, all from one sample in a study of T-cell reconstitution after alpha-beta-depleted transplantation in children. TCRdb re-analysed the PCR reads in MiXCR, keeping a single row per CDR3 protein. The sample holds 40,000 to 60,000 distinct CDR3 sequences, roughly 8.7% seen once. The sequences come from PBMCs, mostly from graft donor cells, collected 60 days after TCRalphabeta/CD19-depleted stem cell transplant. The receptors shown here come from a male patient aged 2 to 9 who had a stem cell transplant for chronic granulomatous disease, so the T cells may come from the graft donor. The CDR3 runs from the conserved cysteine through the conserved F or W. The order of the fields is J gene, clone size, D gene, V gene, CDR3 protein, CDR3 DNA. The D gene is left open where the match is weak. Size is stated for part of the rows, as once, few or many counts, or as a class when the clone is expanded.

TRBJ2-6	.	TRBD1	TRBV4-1	CASSPGDRGPGANVLTF	TGTGCCAGCAGCCCTGGGGACAGGGGTCCTGGGGCCAACGTCCTGACTTTC
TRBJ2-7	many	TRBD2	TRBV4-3	CASSRGLAGAYEQYF	TGCGCCAGCAGCAGGGGACTAGCGGGGGCCTACGAGCAGTACTTC
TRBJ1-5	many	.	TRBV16	CASRSEYSNQPQHF	TGTGCCAGCCGCTCGGAGTATAGCAATCAGCCCCAGCATTTT
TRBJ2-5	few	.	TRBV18	CASSQRTLQETQYF	TGTGCCAGCTCACAAAGGACACTCCAGGAGACCCAGTACTTC
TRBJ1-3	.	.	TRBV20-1	CSARVMGSGNTIYF	TGCAGTGCTAGAGTAATGGGCTCTGGAAACACCATATATTTT
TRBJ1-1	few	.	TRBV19	CASSINQAAAFF	TGTGCCAGTAGTATCAATCAGGCCGCAGCTTTCTTT
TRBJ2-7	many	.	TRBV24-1	CATSGRSSYEQYF	TGTGCCACCAGTGGCAGGAGCTCCTACGAGCAGTACTTC
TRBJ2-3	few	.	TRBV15	CATSVGASVSTDTQYF	TGTGCCACCAGCGTGGGGGCTAGCGTCAGCACAGATACGCAGTATTTT
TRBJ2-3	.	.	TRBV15	CATSREGGSTDTQYF	TGTGCCACCAGCAGAGAAGGTGGAAGCACAGATACGCAGTATTTT
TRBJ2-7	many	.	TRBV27	CASSFGQHYEQYF	TGTGCCAGCAGTTTTGGACAGCACTACGAGCAGTACTTC
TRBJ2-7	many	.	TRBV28	CASNGPYEQYF	TGTGCCAGCAACGGCCCCTACGAGCAGTACTTC
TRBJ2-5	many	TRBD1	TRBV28	CASSLADRGLRETQYF	TGTGCCAGCAGTTTAGCAGACAGGGGGCTACGGGAGACCCAGTACTTC
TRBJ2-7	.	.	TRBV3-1	CASSQDPPSGSAASYEQYF	TGTGCCAGCAGCCAAGATCCCCCTTCAGGGTCCGCAGCGTCCTACGAGCAGTACTTC
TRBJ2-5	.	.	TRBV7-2	CASSQRQGRKTQYF	TGTGCCAGCAGCCAGCGTCAGGGGCGGAAGACCCAGTACTTC
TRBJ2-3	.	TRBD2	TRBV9	CASSVGTIVPRRTDTQYF	TGTGCCAGCAGCGTCGGGACTATCGTTCCCCGACGTACAGATACGCAGTATTTT
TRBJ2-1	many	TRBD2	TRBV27	CASSPTLAGALEQFF	TGTGCCAGCAGCCCTACCCTAGCGGGAGCTTTGGAGCAGTTCTTC
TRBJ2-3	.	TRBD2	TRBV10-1	CASSDGTSGTLDTQYF	TGCGCCAGCAGTGACGGGACTAGCGGTACCCTAGATACGCAGTATTTT
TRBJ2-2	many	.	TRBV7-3	CASSSLNTGELFF	TGTGCCAGCAGCTCCCTTAACACCGGGGAGCTGTTTTTT
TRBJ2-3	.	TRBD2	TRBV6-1	CASIEPFAAGGTDTQYF	TGTGCCAGCATTGAGCCTTTTGCGGCGGGAGGCACAGATACGCAGTATTTT
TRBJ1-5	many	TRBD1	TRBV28	CASSSDRGVSNQPQHF	TGTGCCAGCAGTTCCGACAGGGGTGTTAGCAATCAGCCCCAGCATTTT
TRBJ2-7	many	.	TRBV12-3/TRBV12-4	CASSLYFGWGEQYF	TGTGCCAGCAGTTTATATTTTGGCTGGGGCGAGCAGTACTTC
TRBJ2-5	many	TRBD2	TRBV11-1	CASSFSSGRKGHQETQYF	TGTGCCAGCAGCTTCTCTAGCGGGAGGAAGGGGCACCAAGAGACCCAGTACTTC
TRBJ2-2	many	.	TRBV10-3	CAIRLGQRLDMNTGELFF	TGTGCCATCAGGTTGGGCCAACGACTAGACATGAACACCGGGGAGCTGTTTTTT
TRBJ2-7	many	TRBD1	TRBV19	CASSHTGQYFHEQYF	TGTGCCAGTAGTCATACGGGACAGTATTTCCACGAGCAGTACTTC
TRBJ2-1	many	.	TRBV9	CASFIGPNEQFF	TGTGCCAGCTTTATTGGGCCCAATGAGCAGTTCTTC
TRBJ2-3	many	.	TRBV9	CASSASDTQYF	TGTGCCAGCAGTGCGAGTGATACGCAGTATTTT
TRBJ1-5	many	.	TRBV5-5	CASSLKLAGNQPQHF	TGTGCCAGCAGCTTGAAGCTAGCCGGGAATCAGCCCCAGCATTTT
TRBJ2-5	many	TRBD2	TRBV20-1	CSARGLSGTEGETQYF	TGCAGTGCTAGGGGTCTTAGCGGGACCGAAGGGGAGACCCAGTACTTC
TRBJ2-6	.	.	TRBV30	CAWNGAGANVLTF	TGTGCCTGGAACGGTGCGGGGGCCAACGTCCTGACTTTC
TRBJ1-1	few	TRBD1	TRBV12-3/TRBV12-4	CASSWTGQNTEAFF	TGTGCCAGCAGTTGGACAGGCCAGAACACTGAAGCTTTCTTT
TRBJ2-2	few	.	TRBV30	CAWSVHWGRGTGELFF	TGTGCCTGGAGTGTACATTGGGGGAGAGGCACCGGGGAGCTGTTTTTT
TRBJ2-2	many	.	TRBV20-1	CSARAGSTGELFF	TGCAGTGCTAGAGCCGGGAGCACCGGGGAGCTGTTTTTT
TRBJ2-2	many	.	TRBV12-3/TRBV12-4	CASSPFNTGELFF	TGTGCCAGCAGCCCGTTCAACACCGGGGAGCTGTTTTTT
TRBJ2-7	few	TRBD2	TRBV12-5	CASAGLAGGPGVHEQYF	TGTGCTAGTGCTGGACTAGCGGGAGGGCCCGGCGTCCACGAGCAGTACTTC
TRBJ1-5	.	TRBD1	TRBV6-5	CASSYNRGATHQPQHF	TGTGCCAGCAGTTACAACAGGGGAGCAACACATCAGCCCCAGCATTTT
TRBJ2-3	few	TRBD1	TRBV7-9	CASSRSDRGRSDTQYF	TGTGCCAGCAGCCGATCGGACAGGGGGCGGTCAGATACGCAGTATTTT
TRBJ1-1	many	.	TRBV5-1	CASSLPAMNTEAFF	TGCGCCAGCAGCTTACCGGCTATGAACACTGAAGCTTTCTTT
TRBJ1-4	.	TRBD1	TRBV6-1	CASRDRQGGEKLFF	TGTGCCAGCAGGGATCGACAGGGGGGTGAAAAACTGTTTTTT
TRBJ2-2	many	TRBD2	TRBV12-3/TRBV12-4	CASSDGTSGANTGELFF	TGTGCCAGCAGTGATGGGACTAGCGGGGCAAACACCGGGGAGCTGTTTTTT
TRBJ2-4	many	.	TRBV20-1	CSASGSWNIQYF	TGCAGTGCTAGCGGGAGCTGGAACATTCAGTACTTC
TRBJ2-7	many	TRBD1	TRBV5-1	CASSLTGDLYEQYF	TGCGCCAGCAGCTTGACAGGGGATCTCTACGAGCAGTACTTC